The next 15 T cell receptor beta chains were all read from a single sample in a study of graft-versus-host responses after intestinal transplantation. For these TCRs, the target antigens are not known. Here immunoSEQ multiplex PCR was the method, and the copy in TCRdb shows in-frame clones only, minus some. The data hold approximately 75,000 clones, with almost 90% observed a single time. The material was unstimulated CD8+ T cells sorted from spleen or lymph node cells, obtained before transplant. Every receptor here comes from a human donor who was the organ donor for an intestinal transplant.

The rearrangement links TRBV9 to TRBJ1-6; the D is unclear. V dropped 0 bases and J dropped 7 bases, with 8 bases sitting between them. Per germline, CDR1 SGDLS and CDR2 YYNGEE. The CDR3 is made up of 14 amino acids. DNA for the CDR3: TGTGCCAGCAGCGTAGTTGCGGGGAATTCACCCCTCCACTTT. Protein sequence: CASSVVAGNSPLHF.

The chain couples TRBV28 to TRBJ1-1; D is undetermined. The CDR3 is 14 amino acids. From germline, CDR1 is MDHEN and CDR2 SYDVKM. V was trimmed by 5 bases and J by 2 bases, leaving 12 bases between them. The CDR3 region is CASSPIFDNTEAFF. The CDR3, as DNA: TGTGCCAGCAGTCCTATCTTTGATAACACTGAAGCTTTCTTT.

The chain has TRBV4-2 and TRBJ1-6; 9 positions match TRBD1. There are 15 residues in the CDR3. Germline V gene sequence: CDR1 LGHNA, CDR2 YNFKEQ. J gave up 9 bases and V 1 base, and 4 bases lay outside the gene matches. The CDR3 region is CASSQVGTGISPLHF. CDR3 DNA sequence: TGTGCCAGCAGCCAAGTAGGGACAGGGATTTCACCCCTCCACTTT.

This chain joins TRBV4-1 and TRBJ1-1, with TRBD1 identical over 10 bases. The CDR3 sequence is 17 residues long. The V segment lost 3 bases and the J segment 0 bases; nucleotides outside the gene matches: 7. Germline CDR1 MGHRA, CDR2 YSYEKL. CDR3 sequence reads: CASSQGQGSQLNTEAFF. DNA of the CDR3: TGCGCCAGCAGCCAGGGACAGGGGTCACAGCTGAACACTGAAGCTTTCTTT.

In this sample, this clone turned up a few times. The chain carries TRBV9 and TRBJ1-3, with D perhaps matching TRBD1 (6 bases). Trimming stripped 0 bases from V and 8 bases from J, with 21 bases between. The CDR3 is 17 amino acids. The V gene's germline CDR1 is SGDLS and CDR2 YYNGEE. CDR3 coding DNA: TGTGCCAGCAGCGTAGAGGGAAGGGGGACCCCCGCTCACACCATATATTTT. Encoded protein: CASSVEGRGTPAHTIYF. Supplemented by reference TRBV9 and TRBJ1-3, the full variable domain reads DSGVTQTPKHLITATGQRVTLRCSPRSGDLSVYWYQQSLDQGLQFLIQYYNGEERAKGNILERFSAQQFPDLHSELNLSSLELGDSALYFCASSVEGRGTPAHTIYFGEGSWLTVV.

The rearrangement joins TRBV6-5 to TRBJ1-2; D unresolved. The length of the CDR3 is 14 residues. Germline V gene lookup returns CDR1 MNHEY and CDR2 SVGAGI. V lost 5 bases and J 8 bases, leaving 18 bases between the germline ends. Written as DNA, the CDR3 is TGTGCCAGCAGTGAGGTCGGGGTGGTTGACGGCTACACCTTC. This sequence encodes CASSEVGVVDGYTF.

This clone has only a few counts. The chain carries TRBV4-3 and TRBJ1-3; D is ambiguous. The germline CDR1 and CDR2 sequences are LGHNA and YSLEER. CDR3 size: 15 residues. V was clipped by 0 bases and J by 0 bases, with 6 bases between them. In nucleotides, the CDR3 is TGCGCCAGCAGCCAAGATCGGTCCTCTGGAAACACCATATATTTT. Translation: CASSQDRSSGNTIYF.

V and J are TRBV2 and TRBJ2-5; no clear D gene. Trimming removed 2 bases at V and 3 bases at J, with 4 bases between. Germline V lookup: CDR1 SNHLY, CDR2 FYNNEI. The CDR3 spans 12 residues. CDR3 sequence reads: CASSEIKETQYF. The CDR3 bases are TGTGCCAGCAGTGAAATCAAAGAGACCCAGTACTTC.

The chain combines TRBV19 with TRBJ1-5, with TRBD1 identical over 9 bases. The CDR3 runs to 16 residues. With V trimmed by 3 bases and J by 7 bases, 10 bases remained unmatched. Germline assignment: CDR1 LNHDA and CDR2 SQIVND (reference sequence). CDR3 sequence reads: CASSIPGRQGGQPQHF. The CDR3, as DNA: TGTGCCAGTAGTATTCCCGGGCGACAGGGGGGACAGCCCCAGCATTTT.

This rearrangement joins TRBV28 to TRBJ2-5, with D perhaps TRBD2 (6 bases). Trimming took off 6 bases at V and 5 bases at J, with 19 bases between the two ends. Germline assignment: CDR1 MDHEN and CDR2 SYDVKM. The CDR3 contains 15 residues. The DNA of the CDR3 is TGTGCCAGCAGACAAGGTTCCGGGGGTGCGGAGACCCAGTACTTC. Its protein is CASRQGSGGAETQYF.

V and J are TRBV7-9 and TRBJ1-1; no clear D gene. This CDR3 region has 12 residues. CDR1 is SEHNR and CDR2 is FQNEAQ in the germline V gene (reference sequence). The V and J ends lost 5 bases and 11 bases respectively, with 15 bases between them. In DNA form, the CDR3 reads TGTGCCAGCAGCCTAGGACCTCGGGATGCTTTCTTT. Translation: CASSLGPRDAFF.

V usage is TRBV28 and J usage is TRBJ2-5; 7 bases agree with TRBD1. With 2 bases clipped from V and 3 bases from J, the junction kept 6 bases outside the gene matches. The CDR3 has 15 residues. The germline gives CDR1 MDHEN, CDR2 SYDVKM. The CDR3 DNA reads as TGTGCCAGCAGTTTAACCGGGACAGAGAAAGAGACCCAGTACTTC. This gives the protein CASSLTGTEKETQYF.

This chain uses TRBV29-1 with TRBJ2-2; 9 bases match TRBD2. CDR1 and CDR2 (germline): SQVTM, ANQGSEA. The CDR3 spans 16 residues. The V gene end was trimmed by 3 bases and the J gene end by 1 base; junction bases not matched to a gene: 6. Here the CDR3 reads CSVDTRGGGNTGELFF. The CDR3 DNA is TGCAGCGTTGATACGCGGGGGGGCGGGAACACCGGGGAGCTGTTTTTT.

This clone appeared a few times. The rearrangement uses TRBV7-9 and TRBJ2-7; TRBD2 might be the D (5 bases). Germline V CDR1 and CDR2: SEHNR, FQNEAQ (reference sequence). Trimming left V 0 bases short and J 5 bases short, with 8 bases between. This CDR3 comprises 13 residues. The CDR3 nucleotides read TGTGCCAGCAGCTTAGCGGAGGACGACGAGCAGTACGTC. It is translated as CASSLAEDDEQYV.

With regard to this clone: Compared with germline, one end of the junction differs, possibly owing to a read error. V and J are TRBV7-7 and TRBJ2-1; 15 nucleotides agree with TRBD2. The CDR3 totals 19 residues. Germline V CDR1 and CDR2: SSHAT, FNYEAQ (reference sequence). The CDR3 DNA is TGTGCTAGCAGCCCAGGGACTAGCGGGGGGACGAGCTCCTACAATGAGCAGTTCTTC. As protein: CASSPGTSGGTSSYNEQFF.